The text below deals with one T cell receptor (beta chain). Assay used: immunoSEQ multiplex PCR; TCRdb lists only in-frame clones, some missing. The sample includes 15,000 to 20,000 clones, around 80% of them seen just once. The V end lost 2 bases, the J end lost 0 bases, and 12 bases lay between the germline ends. The germline V gene has CDR1 SGDLS and CDR2 YYNGEE. The CDR3 is 17 amino acids. The data are from a study of somatic mutations in cytotoxic T cells in rheumatoid arthritis. Sequenced material: CD8+ T cells sorted from blood. The origin of this receptor is an adult with rheumatoid arthritis. The chain links TRBV9 to TRBJ2-6, with a weak D call TRBD1 (6 bases). CDR3 sequence: CASSVTGTGSGANVLTF. The DNA for the CDR3 is TGTGCCAGCAGCGTTACAGGGACGGGCTCTGGGGCCAACGTCCTGACTTTC.